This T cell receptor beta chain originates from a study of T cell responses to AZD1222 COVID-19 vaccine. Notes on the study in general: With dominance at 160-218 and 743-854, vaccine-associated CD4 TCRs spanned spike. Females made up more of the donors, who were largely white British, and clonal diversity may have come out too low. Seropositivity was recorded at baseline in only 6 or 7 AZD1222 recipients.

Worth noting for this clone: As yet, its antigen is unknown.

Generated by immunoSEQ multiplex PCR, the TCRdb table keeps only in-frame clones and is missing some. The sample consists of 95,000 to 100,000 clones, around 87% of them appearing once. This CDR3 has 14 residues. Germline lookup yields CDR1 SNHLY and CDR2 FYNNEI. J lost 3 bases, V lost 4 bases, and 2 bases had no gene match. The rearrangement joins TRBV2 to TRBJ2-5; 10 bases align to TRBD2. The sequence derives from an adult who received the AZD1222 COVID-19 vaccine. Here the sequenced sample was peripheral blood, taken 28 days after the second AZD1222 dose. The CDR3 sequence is CASSGGLAEETQYF. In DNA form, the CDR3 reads TGTGCCAGCAGTGGAGGACTAGCGGAAGAGACCCAGTACTTC.